This is a list of T cell receptor beta chains from one sample in a study of T cells in Graves' hyperthyroidism and ophthalmopathy. TCRdb reprocessed the multiplex PCR reads via MiXCR and lists one record per CDR3 protein. This repertoire shows hundreds of thousands of distinct CDR3 sequences, around 20% found once; its top ten account for around 15%. Sequencing was carried out using blood. These receptors originate from a woman aged 50 to 60 with Graves' hyperthyroidism that later progressed to Graves' ophthalmopathy. Both conserved end residues are part of each CDR3. The D gene is left open where the match is weak. Clone sizes are given selectively: once, few, many, or a class where the clone is expanded.

D	V	size	J	DNA	CDR3
TRBD1	TRBV11-2	many	TRBJ1-2	TGTGCCAGCAGCGAAGGCCGCCGGGACAGCTATAACTATGGCTACACCTTC	CASSEGRRDSYNYGYTF
.	TRBV6-1	many	TRBJ2-1	TGTGCCAGCAGTCCATCCAATCAGCCAGGGGTTAATGAGCAGTTCTTC	CASSPSNQPGVNEQFF
.	TRBV9	few	TRBJ2-1	TGTGCCAGCAGCGTAGAAATGGCCAGGGCCAAGACTGAGCAGTTCTTC	CASSVEMARAKTEQFF
.	TRBV20-1	.	TRBJ2-5	TGCAGTCCCGGTATCATGGAGACCCAGTACTTC	CSPGIMETQYF
.	TRBV2	few	TRBJ1-3	TGTGCCAGCAGTGAGGGCCCCTCCTCTGGAAACACCATATATTTT	CASSEGPSSGNTIYF
.	TRBV2	many	TRBJ1-5	TGTGCCAGCAGTGAGCAGAGACATGGCAATCAGCCCCAGCATTTT	CASSEQRHGNQPQHF
.	TRBV10-3	.	TRBJ2-6	TGTGCCATCACCCTTGGCGAGACTGGGGCCAACGTCCTGACTTTC	CAITLGETGANVLTF
.	TRBV6-5	few	TRBJ2-2	TGTGCCAGCAGTTACTCGGCCCCTTACGGGGAGCTGTTTTTT	CASSYSAPYGELFF
.	TRBV7-9	many	TRBJ1-1	TGTGCCAGCAGCTTATCCCGGCAGAACACTGAAGCTTTCTTT	CASSLSRQNTEAFF
.	TRBV20-1	.	TRBJ2-1	TGCAGTGCTAGTCAACCGGGGCCAGGGGATGAGCAGTTCTTC	CSASQPGPGDEQFF
.	TRBV11-2	many	TRBJ2-1	TGTGCCAGCAGCTTAGAACAGGCGCTTAGAAACAATGAGCAGTTCTTC	CASSLEQALRNNEQFF
.	TRBV11-2	many	TRBJ1-2	TGTGCCAGCAGCTTAGAGACCTATGGCTACACCTTC	CASSLETYGYTF
.	TRBV19	few	TRBJ1-2	TGTGCCAGTACCCGAGGAGGGGTCGGCTACACCTTC	CASTRGGVGYTF
.	TRBV27	few	TRBJ1-1	TGTGCCAGCAGTTTTCACGGGGCTCCCGGAGGAGCTTTCTTT	CASSFHGAPGGAFF
.	TRBV29-1	.	TRBJ2-3	TGCAGCGTTGCCCAGGGGAGCACAGATACGCAGTATTTT	CSVAQGSTDTQYF
TRBD1	TRBV6-2/TRBV6-3	.	TRBJ1-5	TGTGCCAGCAGCTTTAAAGGGACAGGGCAAGCCTATTTT	CASSFKGTGQAYF
TRBD1	TRBV29-1	once	TRBJ1-1	TGCAGCGGGCAGGGGGAAGTCGGCACTGAAGCTTTCTTT	CSGQGEVGTEAFF
TRBD1	TRBV7-9	.	TRBJ2-2	TGTGCCAGCAGCTCGGGGGGACAGGGGTCCACCGGGGAGCTGTTTTTT	CASSSGGQGSTGELFF
.	TRBV7-9	.	TRBJ1-2	TGTGCCAGCAGCCCGAGACAGTTACATGGCTACACCTTC	CASSPRQLHGYTF
.	TRBV6-1	.	TRBJ1-2	TGTGCCAGCAGTGAAAGGACCCGCTATGGCTACACCTTC	CASSERTRYGYTF
TRBD2	TRBV2	.	TRBJ2-7	TGTACCAGCGGACGGGAGGCCTACGAGCAGTACTTC	CTSGREAYEQYF
TRBD2	TRBV25-1	few	TRBJ2-5	TGTGCCAGCAGTATGGGAGCGGGGGCCTCAGAGACCCAGTACTTC	CASSMGAGASETQYF
.	TRBV12-3/TRBV12-4	many	TRBJ1-4	TGTGCCAGCAGTTTCGAACAGGGCGGGGCAACTAATGAAAAACTGTTTTTT	CASSFEQGGATNEKLFF
.	TRBV2	many	TRBJ1-1	TGTGCCACCCGGTACGGGGGGACGAACACTGAAGCTTTCTTT	CATRYGGTNTEAFF
TRBD1	TRBV30	many	TRBJ1-2	TGTGCCTGGAGTGTCAGGGGGCGAGGCTACACCTTC	CAWSVRGRGYTF
TRBD2	TRBV6-2/TRBV6-3	many	TRBJ2-3	TGTGCCAGCAGTTCGAGCAGGACTAGGCGAGATACGCAGTATTTT	CASSSSRTRRDTQYF
.	TRBV3-1	many	TRBJ2-1	TGTGCCAGCAGCCAAGCATTGGGGTTATACAATGAGCAGTTCTTC	CASSQALGLYNEQFF
.	TRBV6-1	.	TRBJ1-1	TGTGCCAGCAGCTCGCAGGGTACCAGAGAAGCTTTCTTT	CASSSQGTREAFF
TRBD1	TRBV11-3	many	TRBJ2-1	TGTGCCAGCAGCCCACGGACAGGGAGCTCCTACAATGAGCAGTTCTTC	CASSPRTGSSYNEQFF
TRBD1	TRBV6-2/TRBV6-3	many	TRBJ1-2	TGTGCCAGCAGGTCGACAGGGGCCCCACAATACTATGGCTACACCTTC	CASRSTGAPQYYGYTF
.	TRBV6-1	.	TRBJ1-6	TGTGCCAGCAGTGAAGAATGGGGTAATTCACCCCTCCACTTT	CASSEEWGNSPLHF
TRBD2	TRBV6-1	many	TRBJ2-1	TGTGCCAGCAGTGAATTCGGGACTAGAGGATACAATGAGCAGTTCTTC	CASSEFGTRGYNEQFF
.	TRBV6-5	few	TRBJ1-1	TGTGCCAGCAGTTACTCGGAGGATAACACTGAAGCTTTCTTT	CASSYSEDNTEAFF